This TCR beta chain was sequenced in a study of blood T cells in healthy people across ages. The study isolated at least 6.5 million PBMCs from each sample. Per individual sample, total RNA of at least 6 micrograms was extracted. The length of the CDR3 is 18 residues. From germline, CDR1 is KGHSH and CDR2 LQKENI. V shed 3 bases, J shed 0 bases, and the junction held 14 bases outside the gene matches. Primers used in a second PCR of roughly 6 to 11 cycles were a sample-barcoded 5' primer and a J-beta primer mix. Each of the cDNA molecules was tagged by a template-switch adaptor with 12 random nucleotides. Every individual sample yielded 3 million or more paired-end reads (each containing CDR3). In TCRdb, the 5' RACE reads were re-called with MiXCR into one record per CDR3 protein. Of 850,000 to 1,100,000 distinct CDR3 sequences listed, 35% to 40% are singletons.

This TCR derives from a man aged 18 to 29 in good health. Sequenced sample: blood. The chain combines TRBV18 with TRBJ2-7, with 7 bases aligning to TRBD2. CDR3 nucleotides: TGTGCCAGCTCACCTCCTCTGAGCGCGGGACTAAGCTCCTACGAGCAGTACTTC. Its translation is CASSPPLSAGLSSYEQYF.